This T cell receptor beta chain was identified in a study of OX40 agonist ivuxolimab in advanced cancers. Overall study: Hepatocellular carcinoma, melanoma, renal cell or head and neck cancer occurred in dose-escalation patients. Three patients showed partial responses: one hepatocellular carcinoma and two cutaneous melanoma cases. Whole-study results and caveats: Certain nonresponding patients likewise had low normalized T-cell clonal expansion.

A note on this clone: Its antigen is unknown.

The V end lost 6 bases, the J end lost 0 bases, and 11 bases lay between the germline ends. Germline-derived CDR1 and CDR2 are MNHEY and SMNVEV (reference sequence). CDR3 length: 14 amino acids. The assay was immunoSEQ multiplex PCR, and TCRdb's table has in-frame clones only and misses some. The sample holds about 22,000 clones, more than 75% seen once. Source: CD4+ or CD8+ T cells sorted from blood, taken in a trial of the OX40 agonist ivuxolimab. The TCR comes from an adult with an advanced solid tumor such as melanoma, head and neck, liver or kidney cancer. The chain has TRBV27 and TRBJ2-5; D ambiguous. In DNA, the CDR3 is TGTGCCAGCAGGGAGATTGGGTACCAAGAGACCCAGTACTTC. Translating gives CASREIGYQETQYF.